This TCR beta chain was sequenced during a study of read filtering for tumor transcriptome and immune sequencing. Looked up from germline, CDR1 is SGHRS and CDR2 is YFSETQ. The CDR3 runs to 15 residues. V dropped 0 bases and J dropped 5; count of bases not matched to a gene: 5. The library was built from roughly 400 ng RNA with molecular barcoded adaptors for alpha/delta and beta/gamma chains. TCRdb re-derived calls from the reads in MiXCR, one entry per CDR3 protein. The data contain 30,000 to 45,000 distinct CDR3 sequences, roughly 15% of them singletons. At the time of active disease, bone marrow was collected from every patient.

The sequenced sample consisted of a population of CD138-negative cells sorted from bone marrow. The chain is built from TRBV5-1 and TRBJ2-1; 7 bases match TRBD2. The clonotype originates from a donor aged 40 or over with multiple myeloma. CDR3 sequence: CASSLEAGAHNEQFF. For the CDR3, the DNA is TGCGCCAGCAGCTTGGAGGCGGGAGCACACAATGAGCAGTTCTTC.